This T cell receptor (beta chain) derives from a study of T cells after posttransplantation cyclophosphamide. Findings of the study overall: Skin or GI-infiltrating T cells shared few TRB sequences with blood.

This CDR3 spans 14 amino acids. Per germline, CDR1 MDHEN and CDR2 SYDVKM. J lost 9 bases, V lost 8 bases, and 11 bases had no gene match. Comments on this clone: The antigen is not known.

Assay: immunoSEQ multiplex PCR; the TCRdb copy retains only in-frame clones and omits some. The sample includes some 4,100 clones, 85% to 95% seen only once; the top ten take roughly 0.67%. This TCR was recovered from a man aged 45-60 years. Sample: naive CD4+ T cells sorted from PBMCs. This sequence joins TRBV28 and TRBJ2-1; 9 bases line up with TRBD1. CDR3 DNA: TGTGCCAGCCCCCGGGACAGGGATTCTAGTGAGCAGTTCTTC. It is translated as CASPRDRDSSEQFF.